This T cell receptor (beta chain) is from a study of T cells after yellow fever vaccination. It was through 5'RACE template switching that TCR cDNA was made, with a universal primer site and UMIs added. One entry per CDR3 protein results from TCRdb running MiXCR on the 5' RACE reads. The profile shows 510,000 or so distinct CDR3 sequences, less than 20% of them singletons. The germline V gene has CDR1 LGHNA and CDR2 YSLEER. The CDR3 loop spans 15 amino acids. V lost 1 base, J lost 7 bases, and 5 bases stayed unmatched. As regards this clonotype: The target antigen is unknown.

Whole-study results and caveats: Most primary-vaccination clones recurred post-booster (nearly 98% CD4, roughly 91% CD8).

Specimen: PBMCs, collected 15 days after the yellow fever booster vaccination. The sequence was collected from a man aged 30 to 39 who received the YFV17D yellow fever vaccine. This rearrangement joins TRBV4-3 to TRBJ2-1; 9 positions agree with TRBD2. As DNA, the CDR3 is TGCGCCAGCAGCCAAGGGCGGGAGGGCTTGAATGAGCAGTTCTTC. It translates to CASSQGREGLNEQFF.